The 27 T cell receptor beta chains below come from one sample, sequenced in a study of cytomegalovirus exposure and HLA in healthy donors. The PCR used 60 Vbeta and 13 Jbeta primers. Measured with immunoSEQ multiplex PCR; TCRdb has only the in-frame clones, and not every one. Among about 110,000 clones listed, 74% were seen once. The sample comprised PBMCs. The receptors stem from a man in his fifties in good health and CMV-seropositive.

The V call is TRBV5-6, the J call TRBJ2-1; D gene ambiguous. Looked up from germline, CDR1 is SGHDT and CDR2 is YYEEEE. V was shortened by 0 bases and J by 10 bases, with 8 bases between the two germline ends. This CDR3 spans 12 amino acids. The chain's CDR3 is CASSLGVREQFF. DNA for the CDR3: TGTGCCAGCAGCTTGGGAGTTCGGGAGCAGTTCTTC.

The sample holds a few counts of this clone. This CDR3 is CATSRDRGLAGDTQYF. CDR3 bases: TGTGCCACCAGCAGAGATCGGGGACTAGCGGGGGATACGCAGTATTTT. This sequence joins TRBV15 and TRBJ2-3, with 13 bases aligning to TRBD2. V dropped 0 bases and J dropped 6; count of bases not matched to a gene: 3. Germline lookup yields CDR1 LNHNV and CDR2 YYDKDF (reference sequence). The CDR3 loop spans 16 amino acids.

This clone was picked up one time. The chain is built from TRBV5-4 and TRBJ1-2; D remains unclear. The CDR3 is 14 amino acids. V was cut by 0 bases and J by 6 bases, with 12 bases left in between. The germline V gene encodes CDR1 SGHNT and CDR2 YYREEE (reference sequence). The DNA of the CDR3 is TGTGCCAGCAGCTTGGAAGAGGGAGAGGATGGCTACACCTTC. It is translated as CASSLEEGEDGYTF.

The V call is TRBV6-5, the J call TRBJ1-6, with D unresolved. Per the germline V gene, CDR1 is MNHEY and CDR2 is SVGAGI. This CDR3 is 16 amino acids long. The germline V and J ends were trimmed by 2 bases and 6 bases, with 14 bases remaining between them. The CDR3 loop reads CASSYMASGGNSPLHF. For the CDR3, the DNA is TGTGCCAGCAGTTACATGGCAAGCGGTGGTAATTCACCCCTCCACTTT.

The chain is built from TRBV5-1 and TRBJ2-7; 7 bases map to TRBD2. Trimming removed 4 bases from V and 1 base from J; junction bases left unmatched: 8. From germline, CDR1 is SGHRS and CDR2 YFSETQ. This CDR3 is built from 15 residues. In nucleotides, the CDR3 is TGCGCCAGCAGCCTTAGCGGGCGAACTTCCTACGAGCAGTACTTC. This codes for CASSLSGRTSYEQYF.

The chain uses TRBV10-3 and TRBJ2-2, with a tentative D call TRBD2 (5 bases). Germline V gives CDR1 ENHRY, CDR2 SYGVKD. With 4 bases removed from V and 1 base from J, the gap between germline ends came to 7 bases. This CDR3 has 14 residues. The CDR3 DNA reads TGTGCCATCAGTGGTGGAGGGAACACCGGGGAGCTGTTTTTT. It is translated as CAISGGGNTGELFF.

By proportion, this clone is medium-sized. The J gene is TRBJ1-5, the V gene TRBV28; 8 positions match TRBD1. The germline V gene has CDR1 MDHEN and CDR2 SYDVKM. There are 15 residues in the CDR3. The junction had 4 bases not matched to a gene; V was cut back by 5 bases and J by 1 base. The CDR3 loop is CASSKQGVSNQPQHF. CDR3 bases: TGTGCCAGCAGTAAACAGGGGGTCAGCAATCAGCCCCAGCATTTT.

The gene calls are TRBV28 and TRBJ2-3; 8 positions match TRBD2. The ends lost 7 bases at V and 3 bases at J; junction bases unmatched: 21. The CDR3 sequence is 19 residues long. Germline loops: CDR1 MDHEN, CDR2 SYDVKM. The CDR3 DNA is TGTGCCAGCACCCAAATCCCGGGACTAGGTATGCTGCAGACAGATACGCAGTATTTT. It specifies CASTQIPGLGMLQTDTQYF.

DNA of the CDR3: TGTGCCAGTAGTCCATGGGACTACCGAGGCTCCTACAATGAGCAGTTCTTC. As protein: CASSPWDYRGSYNEQFF. The genes are TRBV19 and TRBJ2-1; 7 bases agree with TRBD2. Looked up from germline, CDR1 is LNHDA and CDR2 is SQIVND (reference sequence). With 5 bases clipped from V and 0 bases from J, the junction kept 10 bases outside the gene matches. The CDR3 length is 17 residues.

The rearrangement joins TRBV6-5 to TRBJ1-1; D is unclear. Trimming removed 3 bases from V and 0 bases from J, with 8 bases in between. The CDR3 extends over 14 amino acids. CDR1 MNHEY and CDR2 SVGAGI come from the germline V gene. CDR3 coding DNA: TGTGCCAGCAGTTATGACACAATGAACACTGAAGCTTTCTTT. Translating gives CASSYDTMNTEAFF.

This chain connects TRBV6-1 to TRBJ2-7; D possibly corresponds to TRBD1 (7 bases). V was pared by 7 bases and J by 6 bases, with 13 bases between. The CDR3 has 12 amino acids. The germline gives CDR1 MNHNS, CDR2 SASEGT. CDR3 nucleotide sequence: TGTGCCAGCACCAGACAGGGAGGCGAGCAGTACTTC. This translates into CASTRQGGEQYF.

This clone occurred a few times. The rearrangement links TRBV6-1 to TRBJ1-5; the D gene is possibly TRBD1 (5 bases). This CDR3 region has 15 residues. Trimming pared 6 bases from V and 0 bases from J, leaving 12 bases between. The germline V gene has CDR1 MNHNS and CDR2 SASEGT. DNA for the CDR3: TGTGCCAGCAGAACAAGGGGCTATAGCAATCAGCCCCAGCATTTT. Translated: CASRTRGYSNQPQHF.

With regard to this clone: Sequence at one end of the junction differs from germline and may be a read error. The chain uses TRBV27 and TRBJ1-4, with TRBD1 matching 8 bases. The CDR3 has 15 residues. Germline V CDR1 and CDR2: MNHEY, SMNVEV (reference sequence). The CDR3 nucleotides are TGTGCCAGCAGTATATCGGACAGGGTGGAGGAAAAACTGTTTTTT. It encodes CASSISDRVEEKLFF. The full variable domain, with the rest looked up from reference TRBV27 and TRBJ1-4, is EAQVTQNPRYLITVTGKKLTVTCSQNMNHEYMSWYRQDPGLGLRQIYYSMNVEVTDKGDVPEGYKVSRKEKRNFPLILESPSPNQTSLYFCASSISDRVEEKLFFGSGTQLSVL.

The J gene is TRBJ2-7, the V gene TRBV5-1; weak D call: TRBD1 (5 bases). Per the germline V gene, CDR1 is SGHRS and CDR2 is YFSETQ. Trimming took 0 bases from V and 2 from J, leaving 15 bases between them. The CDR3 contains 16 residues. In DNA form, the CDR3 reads TGCGCCAGCAGCTTGGACTTGGAGACAGCTGCCTACGAGCAGTACTTC. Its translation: CASSLDLETAAYEQYF.

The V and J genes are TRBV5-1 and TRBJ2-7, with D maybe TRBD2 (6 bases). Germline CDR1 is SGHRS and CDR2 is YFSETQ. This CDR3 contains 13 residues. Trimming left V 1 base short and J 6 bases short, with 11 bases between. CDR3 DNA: TGCGCCAGCAGCTTGCGGTGGGGAGGCGAGCAGTACTTC. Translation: CASSLRWGGEQYF.

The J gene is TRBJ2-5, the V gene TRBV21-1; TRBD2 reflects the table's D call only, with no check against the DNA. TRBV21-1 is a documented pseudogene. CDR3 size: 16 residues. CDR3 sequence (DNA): TGTGCCAGCAGCCCCATCCGACTAGCGGGGGTGGGGACCCAGTACTTC. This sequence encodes CASSPIRLAGVGTQYF.

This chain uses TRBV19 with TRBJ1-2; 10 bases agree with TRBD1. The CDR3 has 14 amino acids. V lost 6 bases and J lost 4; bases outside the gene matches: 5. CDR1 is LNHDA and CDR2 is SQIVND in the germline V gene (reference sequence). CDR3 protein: CASRRDRGIYGYTF. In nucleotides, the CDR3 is TGTGCCAGTAGAAGGGACAGGGGAATCTATGGCTACACCTTC.

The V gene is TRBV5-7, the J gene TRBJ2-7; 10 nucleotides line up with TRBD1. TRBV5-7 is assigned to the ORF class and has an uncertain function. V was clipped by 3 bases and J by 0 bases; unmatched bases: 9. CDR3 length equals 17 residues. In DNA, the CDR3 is TGTGCCAGCAGCTGGTACCCGGGACAGGGGAGCTCCTACGAGCAGTACTTC. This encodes CASSWYPGQGSSYEQYF.

CDR3 in DNA: TGTGCCAGCAGCTCTGCACAGGGGCGAGGTTCACCCCTCCACTTT. Encoded protein: CASSSAQGRGSPLHF. The chain carries TRBV7-8 and TRBJ1-6, with 7 bases identical to TRBD1. CDR1 is SGHVS and CDR2 is FQNEAQ in the germline V gene. The junction had 9 bases not matched to a gene; V was cut back by 4 bases and J by 9 bases. The CDR3 totals 15 residues.

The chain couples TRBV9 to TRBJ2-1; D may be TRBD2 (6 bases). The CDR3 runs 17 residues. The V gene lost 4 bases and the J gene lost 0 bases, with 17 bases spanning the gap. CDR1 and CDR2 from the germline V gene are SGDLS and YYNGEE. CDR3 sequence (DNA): TGTGCCAGCAGCAATAGCGGAGGTTTACTCTCCTACAATGAGCAGTTCTTC. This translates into CASSNSGGLLSYNEQFF.

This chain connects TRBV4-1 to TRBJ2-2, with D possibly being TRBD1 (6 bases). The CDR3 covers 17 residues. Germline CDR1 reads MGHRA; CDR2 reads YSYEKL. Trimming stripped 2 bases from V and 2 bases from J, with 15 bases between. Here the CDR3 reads CASSQQERQVNTGELFF. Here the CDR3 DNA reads TGCGCCAGCAGCCAACAGGAGAGACAGGTTAACACCGGGGAGCTGTTTTTT.

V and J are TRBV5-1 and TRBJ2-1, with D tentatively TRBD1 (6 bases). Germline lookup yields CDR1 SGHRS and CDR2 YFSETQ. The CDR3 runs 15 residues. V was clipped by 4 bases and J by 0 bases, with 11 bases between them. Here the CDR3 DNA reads TGCGCCAGCAGCGCCGGACAGACCTCCTACAATGAGCAGTTCTTC. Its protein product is CASSAGQTSYNEQFF.

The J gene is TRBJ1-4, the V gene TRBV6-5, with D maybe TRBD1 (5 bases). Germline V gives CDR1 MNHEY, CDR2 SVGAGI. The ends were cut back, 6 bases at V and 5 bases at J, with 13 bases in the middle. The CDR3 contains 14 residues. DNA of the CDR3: TGTGCCAGCAGGGGGGGTGGGGAAAATGAAAAACTGTTTTTT. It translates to CASRGGGENEKLFF.

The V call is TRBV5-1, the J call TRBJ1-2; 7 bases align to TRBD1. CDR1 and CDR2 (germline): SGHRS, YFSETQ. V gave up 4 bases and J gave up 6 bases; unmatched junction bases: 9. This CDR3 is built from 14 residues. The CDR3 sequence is CASSQPRGLHGYTF. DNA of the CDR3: TGCGCCAGCAGCCAACCTAGGGGGCTACATGGCTACACCTTC.

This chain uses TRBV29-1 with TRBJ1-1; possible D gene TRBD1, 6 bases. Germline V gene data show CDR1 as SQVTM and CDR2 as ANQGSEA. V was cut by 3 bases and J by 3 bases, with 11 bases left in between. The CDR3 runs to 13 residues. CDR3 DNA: TGCAGCGTTGACCAGGGGCTTGACACTGAAGCTTTCTTT. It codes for CSVDQGLDTEAFF.

CDR3 residues: CASSQGFFSVLADQETQYF. The CDR3 nucleotides read TGCGCCAGCAGCCAAGGTTTTTTTTCGGTACTAGCGGACCAAGAGACCCAGTACTTC. V and J are TRBV4-1 and TRBJ2-5, with 8 positions matching TRBD2. CDR1 is MGHRA, CDR2 YSYEKL, per germline. This CDR3 has 19 amino acids. The J segment lost 0 bases and the V segment lost 1 base, leaving 13 bases of the junction unmatched.

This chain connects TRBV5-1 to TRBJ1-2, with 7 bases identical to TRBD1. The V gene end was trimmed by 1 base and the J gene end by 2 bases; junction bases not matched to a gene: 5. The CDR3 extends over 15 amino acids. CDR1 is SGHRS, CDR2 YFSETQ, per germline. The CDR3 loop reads CASSLFTGENYGYTF. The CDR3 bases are TGCGCCAGCAGCTTGTTCACAGGGGAAAACTATGGCTACACCTTC.